The entry below describes one TCR beta chain. Trimming removed 4 bases from V and 6 bases from J; junction bases left unmatched: 2. Germline V CDR1 and CDR2: SEHNR, FQNEAQ (reference sequence). There are 14 residues in the CDR3. The data were taken from a study of blood T cell repertoires in COVID-19. The wider study: Collection of acute and convalescent COVID-19 samples took place in the United States, Italy and Spain. T cells, B-cell-depleted T cells, or PBMCs provided the cDNA or gDNA that served as material.

Original processing notes: For nucleated cells, counts were estimated from reference gene primer amplification. Profiling relied on immunoSEQ multiplex PCR, and the TCRdb table lists in-frame clones only, not all of them. V, J and clone size were drawn from that table, and D and trimming were deduced from the DNA. The table shows a few hundred thousand clones, with about 88% occurring only once. Living in 24 US areas, the participants were between roughly 18 and 90 years of age. The TCR sequence derives from a woman aged 25-40 years who had recovered from COVID-19. The sample comprised PBMCs or T cells enriched from blood (not recorded which). This sequence joins TRBV7-9 and TRBJ1-5, with 11 bases lining up with TRBD1. CDR3 sequence (DNA): TGTGCCAGCAGCTACGGGACAGGGGGTCAGCCCCAGCATTTT. Protein product: CASSYGTGGQPQHF.